Reported below is one T cell receptor beta chain. Its antigen is not known. This record comes from a study of early stage breast cancer tumors. Overall study context: Of around 16 invasive breast tumors, fewer than 13 were hormone receptor-positive, HER2-negative. Findings of the study overall: Most shared enriched TCRB sequences were commonly generated ones. Comparing each tissue with blood distinguished tumor from normal in about 90% of the 16 patients.

Assay: immunoSEQ multiplex PCR; the TCRdb copy retains only in-frame clones and omits some. The sample includes some 19,000 clones, around 76% of them seen just once. This TCR was sampled from a person aged 60 to 70 with breast cancer. Sequences were obtained from blood.

The CDR3 DNA reads as TGTGCCAGTAGTACGTCCCGGGACAGGTTCGACTCCTACGAGCAGTACTTC. Protein product: CASSTSRDRFDSYEQYF. J is TRBJ2-7 and V is TRBV19, with 8 positions matching TRBD1. The CDR3 has 17 amino acids. V was clipped by 4 bases and J by 0 bases; unmatched bases: 11. Germline lookup yields CDR1 LNHDA and CDR2 SQIVND (reference sequence).